These 19 T cell receptor beta chains share one sample of origin, sequenced in a study of T-cell reconstitution after alpha-beta-depleted transplantation in children. Unique molecular identifiers were incorporated into the prepared TCRbeta library. TCRdb re-called the PCR reads with MiXCR, one entry per CDR3 protein. Among 700,000 or so distinct CDR3 sequences listed, around 13% were seen once. The input for sequencing was PBMCs, taken before TCRalphabeta/CD19-depleted stem cell transplant. These receptors were collected from a girl aged 2-15 years with congenital amegakaryocytic thrombocytopenia, due to receive a stem cell transplant.

This clonotype was counted only a few times. The V and J genes are TRBV5-5 and TRBJ2-7, with 7 bases identical to TRBD2. The CDR3 runs to 14 residues. The ends lost 0 bases at V and 6 bases at J; junction bases unmatched: 6. The germline V gene encodes CDR1 SGHKS and CDR2 YYEKEE (reference sequence). CDR3 nucleotides: TGTGCCAGCAGCTTGGAGGGAGGGTACCTCGAGCAGTACTTC. Its translation: CASSLEGGYLEQYF.

The table lists this clonotype with a few counts. This rearrangement joins TRBV7-2 to TRBJ2-7, with 11 bases that match TRBD2. This CDR3 spans 15 amino acids. CDR1 SGHTA and CDR2 FQGNSA come from the germline V gene. Trimming took 5 bases from V and 4 from J; bases not matched to a gene: 7. DNA of the CDR3: TGTGCCAGCAGCGACGGACTAGCGGGTTTTTACGAGCAGTACTTC. This codes for CASSDGLAGFYEQYF.

The chain employs TRBV11-2 and TRBJ2-7, with 13 bases fitting TRBD2. Germline CDR1 reads SGHAT; CDR2 reads FQNNGV. Trimming took 3 bases from V and 2 from J; bases not matched to a gene: 4. The CDR3 is made up of 16 amino acids. DNA for the CDR3: TGTGCCAGCAGCTTTAGGGGACTAGCGGGGACCTACGAGCAGTACTTC. It specifies CASSFRGLAGTYEQYF. The variable domain in full, with the rest retrieved from reference TRBV11-2 and TRBJ2-7, is EAGVAQSPRYKIIEKRQSVAFWCNPISGHATLYWYQQILGQGPKLLIQFQNNGVVDDSQLPKDRFSAERLKGVDSTLKIQPAKLEDSAVYLCASSFRGLAGTYEQYFGPGTRLTVT.

This clonotype was seen many times. The chain is built from TRBV5-1 and TRBJ2-1, with D unclear. The ends were cut back, 0 bases at V and 2 bases at J, with 9 bases in the middle. The CDR3 spans 15 residues. Germline assignment: CDR1 SGHRS and CDR2 YFSETQ. The CDR3 DNA sequence: TGCGCCAGCAGCTTGGTACAGACGACCTACAATGAGCAGTTCTTC. Translating gives CASSLVQTTYNEQFF. The full variable domain, with the rest looked up from reference TRBV5-1 and TRBJ2-1, is KAGVTQTPRYLIKTRGQQVTLSCSPISGHRSVSWYQQTPGQGLQFLFEYFSETQRNKGNFPGRFSGRQFSNSRSEMNVSTLELGDSALYLCASSLVQTTYNEQFFGPGTRLTVL.

The chain joins TRBV29-1 to TRBJ2-2, with TRBD1 matching over 9 bases. CDR1 and CDR2 (germline): SQVTM, ANQGSEA. This CDR3 is built from 14 residues. Trimming cost V 8 bases and J 1 base; bases outside gene matches: 5. The CDR3: CSCQGQGNTGELFF. The CDR3 DNA reads as TGCAGCTGCCAGGGACAGGGGAACACCGGGGAGCTGTTTTTT.

At least ten counts were recorded for this clonotype. This rearrangement joins TRBV20-1 to TRBJ2-5, with 11 bases that match TRBD2. Trimming removed 6 bases from V and 5 bases from J; junction bases left unmatched: 11. The CDR3 covers 15 residues. The germline V gene has CDR1 DFQATT and CDR2 SNEGSKA (reference sequence). The CDR3 DNA sequence: TGCAGTGCCCGTCATCTAGCGGGAGGCTCTGAGACCCAGTACTTC. Protein: CSARHLAGGSETQYF.

This clonotype was observed many times. The chain links TRBV3-1 to TRBJ2-7; D ambiguous. V was clipped by 4 bases and J by 1 base, with 14 bases between them. Looked up from germline, CDR1 is LGHDT and CDR2 is YNNKEL (reference sequence). The CDR3 has 15 amino acids. In nucleotides, the CDR3 is TGTGCCAGCAGCCCCCATCCGATAAGTTCCTACGAGCAGTACTTC. Translation gives CASSPHPISSYEQYF.

This clonotype showed up many times. The V call is TRBV28, the J call TRBJ2-5, with TRBD2 matching over 9 bases. Trimming removed 2 bases from V and 5 bases from J; junction bases left unmatched: 3. The germline V gene has CDR1 MDHEN and CDR2 SYDVKM. The CDR3 consists of 14 residues. CDR3 amino acids: CASSLQREVETQYF. In DNA, the CDR3 is TGTGCCAGCAGTTTACAGCGGGAGGTCGAGACCCAGTACTTC.

This clonotype was found many times. The J gene is TRBJ1-2, the V gene TRBV5-6; TRBD1 might be the D (5 bases). V lost 1 base to trimming and J lost 4 bases, with 8 bases between them. This CDR3 contains 13 residues. From germline, CDR1 is SGHDT and CDR2 YYEEEE. The CDR3, as DNA: TGTGCCAGCAGCTTGAGGAGGGGCTATGGCTACACCTTC. Protein sequence: CASSLRRGYGYTF.

There are a few counts of this clonotype. V and J are TRBV4-2 and TRBJ2-7, with D uncertain. The CDR3 contains 14 residues. The germline V and J ends were trimmed by 0 bases and 2 bases, with 8 bases remaining between them. Germline V gene lookup returns CDR1 LGHNA and CDR2 YNFKEQ. This CDR3 reads CASSQERTAYEQYF. As DNA, the CDR3 is TGTGCCAGCAGCCAAGAAAGAACCGCCTACGAGCAGTACTTC.

This clonotype was counted many times. CDR3 coding DNA: TGTGCCATCAGAGTCGCCGCGACAGGGGGCGGTTTTAGCTCCTACGAGCAGTACTTC. Its protein is CAIRVAATGGGFSSYEQYF. The rearrangement joins TRBV10-3 to TRBJ2-7; 10 nucleotides align to TRBD1. The germline V gene has CDR1 ENHRY and CDR2 SYGVKD. CDR3 size: 19 residues. J gave up 0 bases and V 6 bases, and 17 bases lay outside the gene matches.

In its sample, this clonotype was seen many times. The rearrangement links TRBV12-3 or TRBV12-4 to TRBJ2-1, with 8 bases aligning to TRBD2. J gave up 5 bases and V 2 bases, and 8 bases lay outside the gene matches. The CDR3 totals 16 residues. The CDR3: CASSLSGTSVHNEQFF. The CDR3 bases are TGTGCCAGCAGTTTATCCGGGACTAGTGTCCACAATGAGCAGTTCTTC.

This clonotype was picked up many times. The chain recombines TRBV20-1 with TRBJ1-5, with D possibly matching TRBD1 (6 bases). The V end lost 3 bases, the J end lost 2 bases, and 14 bases lay between the germline ends. In germline, CDR1 is DFQATT, CDR2 SNEGSKA (reference sequence). This CDR3 is 15 amino acids long. The CDR3 DNA reads as TGCAGTGCTAGGCTCGGCACAGGGCGCAATCAGCCCCAGCATTTT. Translating it yields CSARLGTGRNQPQHF.

In this sample, this clonotype turned up many times. This chain uses TRBV10-2 with TRBJ1-5; D gene unclear. V was pared by 7 bases and J by 2 bases, with 18 bases between. This CDR3 comprises 16 residues. CDR1 and CDR2 from the germline V gene are WSHSY and SAAADI. The CDR3 is CASTEGPGLGNQPQHF. In nucleotides, the CDR3 is TGCGCCAGCACCGAGGGCCCGGGCTTGGGCAATCAGCCCCAGCATTTT.

This clonotype was seen many times. The chain employs TRBV4-1 and TRBJ2-3; 8 bases are a match to TRBD2. The germline CDR1 and CDR2 sequences are MGHRA and YSYEKL. The CDR3 loop spans 16 amino acids. The V and J ends lost 1 base and 2 bases, in that order; junction bases with no gene match: 5. The DNA for the CDR3 is TGCGCCAGCAGCCAAGTACAACTAGCGGACACAGATACGCAGTATTTT. Translating it yields CASSQVQLADTDTQYF.

In its sample, this clonotype was seen many times. The chain has TRBV12-3 or TRBV12-4 and TRBJ2-7; TRBD1 aligns across 7 bases. The J segment lost 7 bases and the V segment lost 8 bases, leaving 8 bases of the junction unmatched. The CDR3 is 12 amino acids. The CDR3 reads CASRSTGSEQYF. In nucleotides, the CDR3 is TGTGCCAGCCGGTCGACAGGGAGTGAGCAGTACTTC.

The chain links TRBV11-1 to TRBJ2-2, with 13 nucleotides matching TRBD2. The CDR3 contains 20 residues. Per the germline V gene, CDR1 is SGHAT and CDR2 is FQDESV (reference sequence). With 3 bases clipped from V and 6 bases from J, the junction kept 16 bases outside the gene matches. The CDR3 protein is CASSFAGQRTSGSKAGELFF. In nucleotides, the CDR3 is TGTGCCAGCAGCTTTGCGGGACAGAGGACTAGCGGGAGCAAGGCCGGGGAGCTGTTTTTT.

This clonotype was detected ten times or more. This chain connects TRBV4-1 to TRBJ2-2; 9 bases are a match to TRBD1. After removal of 2 bases from V and 7 bases from J, the junction contained 5 bases not matched to a gene. The CDR3 spans 15 residues. CDR1 is MGHRA, CDR2 YSYEKL, per germline. Here the CDR3 reads CASSQTGGAGGELFF. The CDR3 coding sequence is TGCGCCAGCAGCCAAACAGGGGGCGCGGGCGGGGAGCTGTTTTTT.

Turning to this clonotype: This could be a read error, since a much larger clone is one nucleotide away. The chain carries TRBV14 and TRBJ2-1; D is undetermined. This CDR3 is built from 12 residues. Germline loops: CDR1 SGHDN, CDR2 FVKESK. V lost 5 bases and J 7 bases, leaving 9 bases between the germline ends. The CDR3 DNA sequence: TGTGCCAGCAGCTTTGACTGGAATGAGCAGTTCTTC. This gives the protein CASSFDWNEQFF.